One T cell receptor (beta chain) is described in this entry. No antigen is known for it. Per-base quality was not reported, and no clone a single base away is much larger than it. This entry is derived from a study of early T cells in non-severe SARS-CoV-2 infection (dated by TCRdb to the early 2020s). General notes on the study: Because TCR sequencing was done on bulk RNA from unsorted whole blood, the alpha and beta chains could not be paired. Overall results and qualifications from the work: VDJdb matching was skewed toward anti-spike CD8 responses and likely underestimated virus-specific expansions by missing private and CD4 specificities.

Library creation used 5' RACE. Sequencer: NextSeq 500. In the TCR library protocol, unique molecular identifiers were attached to individual cDNA molecules to correct for PCR bias and sequencing error. Both TCR alpha and beta chains were sequenced, and tight co-correlation was observed between alpha and beta sequence abundances in each sample. Regarding the original processing steps: Decombinator V4 was used to annotate the V gene, J gene and CDR3 of the TCR sequences. Expanded TCRs were defined as changing significantly between any two time points under a Poisson model with p below 0.0001. TCR abundances were normalised to the total number of TCRs sequenced per sample and expressed as counts per million. MAIT TCRs were defined by TRAV1-2 paired with TRAJ12, TRAJ20 or TRAJ33, and iNKT TCRs by TRAV10 paired with TRAJ18. VDJdb, accessed on 1 November 2021, was searched for TCRs annotated for CMV, EBV and SARS-CoV-2, and TCRs annotated for more than one antigen were excluded. TCRdb trimmed the raw reads at Q25, called clones with MiXCR and kept productive beta chains. Rows are unified per CDR3 protein, each entry keeping the most common DNA and genes. TCRdb, not the original authors, processed these V and J calls. This sample is represented by tens of thousands of distinct CDR3 sequences; approximately 5.3% of them were singletons. The ten largest clonotypes hold 30% of the sample.

The CDR3 sequence holds 15 residues, the cysteine and phenylalanine included. Of all the DNA, just the CDR3 is kept, 45 bases in frame from base 1. Ends trimmed: V by 1 base, J by 7 bases; bases unmatched to a gene: 9. CDR1 and CDR2 were assigned from the germline V gene as KGHSH and LQKENI. The study was a case-control design nested within a healthcare worker cohort in London, UK, with weekly nasopharyngeal swab PCR tests and blood sampling. Healthcare workers were recruited between 23 and 31 March 2020, during the week of the UK lockdown, and were followed weekly for up to roughly 15 weeks. Sequencing was performed on whole blood. The chain links TRBV18 with TRBJ1-1, and TRBD1 matches 7 of the central bases. The origin of this receptor is an adult who was a healthcare worker with PCR-confirmed SARS-CoV-2 infection or an uninfected control (not recorded which). For the CDR3, the sequence is CASSPQQTGRLEAFF. In nucleotides, the sequence is TGTGCCAGCTCACCACAGCAGACAGGGCGCCTTGAAGCTTTCTTT.